This TCR beta chain was retrieved from a study of T cell clonotyping in hematopoietic cell transplantation. Study-wide results and limits: Few recipient clonotypes overlapped donors; over 95% were de novo at given depth. Cells were unsorted, so CD4 and CD8 contributions were not separated. Pathologically expanded recipient clonotypes increased progressively from day 30 to day 180 as diversity fell.

CDR1 is SGDLS and CDR2 is YYNGEE in the germline V gene. Trimming left V 4 bases short and J 4 bases short, with 10 bases between. The CDR3 has 13 residues. Repertoires were generated with immunoSEQ multiplex PCR, while TCRdb's copy carries only in-frame clones and drops some. Here the sample spans fewer than 50,000 clones, under 90% being singletons. The time point denotes: recipient sample about 28 days before transplant, after cytoreduction. For this clone: Its antigen remains unknown.

The source is a man in his 60s with biphenotypic leukemia. Some clones in this sample may be carry-over from other donors' samples. This sequence joins TRBV9 and TRBJ2-3; D is ambiguous. This material consisted of peripheral blood mononuclear cells, taken before stem cell transplant. Here the CDR3 DNA reads TGTGCCAGCAGCCGATCCAGGCCAGATACGCAGTATTTT. Its protein is CASSRSRPDTQYF.